These 20 T cell receptor beta chains were all obtained from the same sample, sequenced in a study of blood T cell repertoires in COVID-19. Method: immunoSEQ multiplex PCR; TCRdb's copy keeps in-frame clones and lacks some. The data contain about 180,000 clones, roughly 90% of them seen just once; the ten biggest clones take up 0.5% to 0.65%. The sequenced material came from peripheral blood. Receptor source: a man over 45 with acute or convalescent COVID-19.

Only a few counts were recorded for this clone. This chain joins TRBV4-3 and TRBJ1-5, with TRBD1 matching 8 bases. CDR3 length: 13 amino acids. J gave up 7 bases and V 5 bases, and 4 bases lay outside the gene matches. Germline V gene data show CDR1 as LGHNA and CDR2 as YSLEER. CDR3 bases: TGCGCCAGCAGCTTTGGACAGGGACAGCCCCAGCATTTT. It encodes CASSFGQGQPQHF.

The CDR3, as DNA: TGTGCCAGCAGCTTAGCGGTCCAGGTCGAGGAGACCCAGTACTTC. It specifies CASSLAVQVEETQYF. The chain recombines TRBV7-2 with TRBJ2-5; D unclear. The CDR3 runs 15 residues. V was pared by 0 bases and J by 5 bases, with 13 bases between. Germline CDR1 is SGHTA and CDR2 is FQGNSA.

V is TRBV6-5 and J is TRBJ1-5; D remains unclear. V lost 6 bases, J lost 4 bases, and 10 bases lay in between. CDR1 and CDR2 from the germline V gene are MNHEY and SVGAGI. The CDR3 is 13 residues long. CDR3 sequence reads: CASRAGRNQPQHF. The CDR3 DNA follows: TGTGCCAGCAGGGCAGGTCGGAATCAGCCCCAGCATTTT.

This chain's CDR3 is CASHPDTDTEAFF. As DNA, the CDR3 is TGTGCCAGCCACCCGGACACAGACACTGAAGCTTTCTTT. V gene TRBV5-6 combines with J gene TRBJ1-1; weak D call: TRBD1 (5 bases). Germline CDR1 and CDR2: SGHDT and YYEEEE. V gave up 7 bases and J gave up 3 bases, with 13 bases separating them. The CDR3 spans 13 residues.

V gene TRBV11-2 combines with J gene TRBJ2-4; D may be TRBD1 (6 bases). The ends were cut back, 6 bases at V and 0 bases at J, with 15 bases in the middle. The CDR3 consists of 16 residues. Germline V gene lookup returns CDR1 SGHAT and CDR2 FQNNGV. The CDR3, as DNA: TGTGCCAGCAGTCCCGACAGGACCCTAGCCAAAAACATTCAGTACTTC. This codes for CASSPDRTLAKNIQYF.

This chain connects TRBV4-2 to TRBJ1-5; D might be TRBD1 (6 bases). The CDR3 has 15 residues. Germline V gene sequence: CDR1 LGHNA, CDR2 YNFKEQ. V shed 2 bases and J shed 5 bases, with 13 bases lying between them. The CDR3 here is CASSQTGTLYQPQHF. The CDR3 bases are TGTGCCAGCAGCCAAACCGGGACACTGTATCAGCCCCAGCATTTT.

This chain connects TRBV27 to TRBJ1-5; TRBD1 matches at 10 bases. CDR1 and CDR2 from the germline V gene are MNHEY and SMNVEV (reference sequence). Trimming removed 4 bases from V and 4 bases from J; junction bases left unmatched: 1. The CDR3 covers 14 residues. This CDR3 reads CASSWGQGNQPQHF. In DNA form, the CDR3 reads TGTGCCAGCAGTTGGGGACAGGGGAATCAGCCCCAGCATTTT.

This clone appeared once. The genes are TRBV11-2 and TRBJ2-7, with 8 bases aligning to TRBD2. This CDR3 contains 12 residues. Germline V gives CDR1 SGHAT, CDR2 FQNNGV. CDR3 protein: CASSLVAGPVHV. CDR3 in DNA: TGTGCCAGCAGCTTAGTAGCGGGGCCGGTCCACGTC.

The chain has TRBV29-1 and TRBJ2-7; D perhaps matches TRBD1 (5 bases). The CDR3 is 13 residues long. Germline CDR1 and CDR2: SQVTM and ANQGSEA. V lost 6 bases to trimming and J lost 5 bases, with 17 bases between them. The CDR3 region is CSVERQGGDEQYF. DNA of the CDR3: TGCAGCGTCGAAAGGCAGGGTGGAGACGAGCAGTACTTC.

This chain joins TRBV28 and TRBJ2-7; 8 nucleotides line up with TRBD2. J lost 4 bases, V lost 6 bases, and 8 bases had no gene match. From germline, CDR1 is MDHEN and CDR2 SYDVKM. This CDR3 region has 14 residues. CDR3 sequence reads: CASRLPSGLYEQYF. The CDR3 DNA sequence: TGTGCCAGCAGGCTCCCTAGCGGGCTATACGAGCAGTACTTC.

The CDR3 bases are TGCGCCAGCAGCGTCCGGGAGGGCCACAGCAATGAGCAGTTCTTC. Its protein is CASSVREGHSNEQFF. The chain joins TRBV5-1 to TRBJ2-1; 8 bases match TRBD2. The germline gives CDR1 SGHRS, CDR2 YFSETQ. After removal of 4 bases from V and 6 bases from J, the junction contained 9 bases not matched to a gene. This CDR3 is 15 amino acids long.

The chain has TRBV5-1 and TRBJ2-5, with D hard to call. Germline values: CDR1 SGHRS, CDR2 YFSETQ. V was trimmed by 0 bases and J by 5 bases, leaving 11 bases between them. The CDR3 runs 14 residues. The CDR3 nucleotides read TGCGCCAGCAGCTTGGGGGCTCCTGGGGAGACCCAGTACTTC. The encoded protein is CASSLGAPGETQYF.

This chain connects TRBV6-1 to TRBJ2-2, with D unresolved. Trimming stripped 3 bases from V and 0 bases from J, with 8 bases between. Germline V gene lookup returns CDR1 MNHNS and CDR2 SASEGT. This CDR3 spans 15 amino acids. CDR3 amino acids: CASSDRNANTGELFF. Here the CDR3 DNA reads TGTGCCAGCAGTGACAGGAACGCGAACACCGGGGAGCTGTTTTTT.

The chain couples TRBV5-1 to TRBJ2-7, with D unclear. This CDR3 spans 14 amino acids. Germline V gives CDR1 SGHRS, CDR2 YFSETQ. Trimming cost V 0 bases and J 0 bases, with 7 bases left between them. The CDR3 loop reads CASSLGGGSYEQYF. The CDR3 DNA sequence: TGCGCCAGCAGCTTGGGTGGCGGCTCCTACGAGCAGTACTTC.

The chain has TRBV28 and TRBJ2-7; 7 bases match TRBD1. The germline V gene has CDR1 MDHEN and CDR2 SYDVKM. The V gene end was trimmed by 5 bases and the J gene end by 1 base; junction bases not matched to a gene: 8. This CDR3 has 15 amino acids. The CDR3 DNA follows: TGTGCCAGCAGTCGGACAGGCGGGCGGTCCTACGAGCAGTACGTC. As protein: CASSRTGGRSYEQYV.

This chain joins TRBV5-4 and TRBJ1-1; weak D call: TRBD1 (5 bases). V was shortened by 0 bases and J by 4 bases, with 16 bases between the two germline ends. CDR1 is SGHNT and CDR2 is YYREEE in the germline V gene (reference sequence). The length of the CDR3 is 16 residues. This CDR3 reads CASSLGQNRLTTEAFF. CDR3 sequence (DNA): TGTGCCAGCAGCTTGGGGCAGAACAGGCTCACCACTGAAGCTTTCTTT.

To note about this clone: At one of its ends the junction is not consistent with the germline gene, which may arise from a read error. This chain joins TRBV3-1 (or the pseudogene TRBV3-2) and TRBJ2-1, with 8 bases identical to TRBD2. Germline CDR1 is LGHDT and CDR2 is YNNKEL (reference sequence). This CDR3 has 16 amino acids. The chain's CDR3 is CASSHTPGLVYKEQFF. CDR3 nucleotides: TGTGCCAGCAGCCACACTCCGGGACTAGTCTACAAGGAGCAGTTCTTC.

The J gene is TRBJ2-3, the V gene TRBV2; D might be TRBD2 (6 bases). The CDR3 is made up of 13 amino acids. Germline CDR1 is SNHLY and CDR2 is FYNNEI. V lost 8 bases to trimming and J lost 0 bases, with 9 bases between them. CDR3 nucleotides: TGTGCCAGCGGGGGGTCTAGCACAGATACGCAGTATTTT. Translating it yields CASGGSSTDTQYF. The full variable domain, completed using reference TRBV2 and TRBJ2-3, is EPEVTQTPSHQVTQMGQEVILRCVPISNHLYFYWYRQILGQKVEFLVSFYNNEISEKSEIFDDQFSVERPDGSNFTLKIRSTKLEDSAMYFCASGGSSTDTQYFGPGTRLTVL.

The chain carries TRBV5-3 and TRBJ1-1, with a weak D call TRBD1 (5 bases). TRBV5-3 falls under the ORF class, with uncertain function. The CDR3 is 16 residues long. Trimming took 0 bases from V and 1 from J, leaving 13 bases between them. The chain's CDR3 is CARSLVGGPKNTEAFF. CDR3 nucleotides: TGTGCCAGAAGCTTGGTGGGGGGTCCGAAGAACACTGAAGCTTTCTTT.

The chain links TRBV21-1 to TRBJ2-7; TRBD2, as called in the table, went unchecked against the DNA. TRBV21-1 is a listed pseudogene. The CDR3 length is 13 residues. This CDR3 reads CASSNVKEYEQYF. The CDR3 nucleotides read TGTGCCAGCAGCAACGTCAAGGAGTACGAGCAGTACTTC.